This T cell receptor beta chain was found in a study of identical twins. Study-level findings and limits: For monozygotic twins, models underestimated out-of-frame TCR alpha sharing.

J was trimmed by 0 bases and V by 6 bases; bases with no gene match: 9. Germline values: CDR1 DFQATT, CDR2 SNEGSKA (reference sequence). The CDR3 consists of 15 residues. Notes on this clonotype: As yet, its antigen is unknown.

TCRdb re-called the 5' RACE reads through MiXCR, storing one row per CDR3 protein. The sample consists of roughly 770,000 distinct CDR3 sequences, roughly 18% of them appearing once. This sample was shared with a second study, whose subject was T cells expressing NK-cell markers. As that study records: Each TCR beta repertoire originated in sorted T cells that were CD3+CD56+NKG2C+, CD3+CD56+NKG2C- or CD3+CD56-NKG2C+.

This sequence was found in a woman younger than 35 in good health. This chain joins TRBV20-1 and TRBJ2-3; 7 bases line up with TRBD2. The specimen was PBMCs. This CDR3 is CSAPGAGRSTDTQYF. The CDR3 region has the DNA TGCAGTGCCCCCGGAGCGGGAAGGAGCACAGATACGCAGTATTTT.